The 14 T cell receptor beta chains below all came from one sample that was sequenced in a study of T-cell reconstitution after alpha-beta-depleted transplantation in children. Preparation of the TCRbeta library used unique molecular identifiers. From the PCR reads, TCRdb called clonotypes with MiXCR, one entry per CDR3 protein. The data contain roughly 50,000 distinct CDR3 sequences, roughly 45% of them singletons. The material was PBMCs, mostly from graft donor cells, obtained 360 days after TCRalphabeta/CD19-depleted stem cell transplant. The receptors stem from a male patient younger than 18 who had a stem cell transplant for acute lymphoblastic leukemia, so the T cells may come from the graft donor.

The rearrangement links TRBV5-1 to TRBJ2-3; D is ambiguous. V lost 4 bases to trimming and J lost 2 bases, with 8 bases between them. The CDR3 spans 13 residues. Germline CDR1 is SGHRS and CDR2 is YFSETQ. The CDR3 nucleotides read TGCGCCAGCAGCAGAATACCCACAGATACGCAGTATTTT. This codes for CASSRIPTDTQYF.

This rearrangement joins TRBV24-1 to TRBJ1-5, with TRBD1 as a possible D gene (5 bases). Trimming removed 6 bases from V and 5 bases from J, with 22 bases in between. The CDR3 is 17 residues long. CDR1 KGHDR and CDR2 SFDVKD come from the germline V gene. The CDR3 nucleotides read TGTGCCACCAGTCCCACTTGGACACGGAAGGACCATCAGCCCCAGCATTTT. Protein sequence: CATSPTWTRKDHQPQHF.

This chain joins TRBV7-9 and TRBJ2-7; a weak D match, TRBD1 (5 bases). Trimming pared 3 bases from V and 4 bases from J, leaving 10 bases between. The CDR3 is 13 residues long. Germline V CDR1 and CDR2: SEHNR, FQNEAQ (reference sequence). Written as DNA, the CDR3 is TGTGCCAGCAGCTTTTGGGGCTGGTACGAGCAGTACTTC. It yields the protein CASSFWGWYEQYF.

The gene calls are TRBV20-1 and TRBJ2-1, with D possibly being TRBD2 (5 bases). Between the trimmed V and J ends, which lost 3 bases and 0 bases, there was a span of 15 bases. The germline gives CDR1 DFQATT, CDR2 SNEGSKA (reference sequence). This CDR3 region has 16 residues. In nucleotides, the CDR3 is TGCAGTGCTAGCGGGGAAGCGAGAAGCTCCTACAATGAGCAGTTCTTC. This encodes CSASGEARSSYNEQFF.

V is TRBV27 and J is TRBJ1-1, with D possibly TRBD1 on 6 matching bases. The germline V gene encodes CDR1 MNHEY and CDR2 SMNVEV (reference sequence). The V end lost 4 bases, the J end lost 5 bases, and 14 bases lay between the germline ends. There are 14 residues in the CDR3. The CDR3 loop reads CASSSYRDGTEAFF. CDR3 coding DNA: TGTGCCAGCAGTTCCTACAGGGACGGGACTGAAGCTTTCTTT.

The V and J genes are TRBV29-1 and TRBJ2-2; D remains unclear. Trimming cost V 5 bases and J 5 bases, with 21 bases left between them. Germline V lookup: CDR1 SQVTM, CDR2 ANQGSEA. The CDR3 is made up of 16 amino acids. CDR3 in amino acids: CSVRLAGPAWTGELFF. The DNA of the CDR3 is TGCAGCGTTCGTCTGGCAGGTCCGGCTTGGACCGGGGAGCTGTTTTTT.

The J gene is TRBJ2-1, the V gene TRBV5-1; 11 bases map to TRBD1. The CDR3 extends over 19 amino acids. The trim removed 0 bases at V and 3 bases at J, leaving 11 bases unmatched. The germline gives CDR1 SGHRS, CDR2 YFSETQ. CDR3: CASSLAGTGGFRYYNEQFF. The CDR3 DNA follows: TGCGCCAGCAGCTTGGCCGGGACAGGGGGTTTTCGCTACTACAATGAGCAGTTCTTC.

V gene TRBV6-2 or TRBV6-3 combines with J gene TRBJ1-5; no reliable D call. V dropped 2 bases and J dropped 5 bases, with 31 bases sitting between them. In germline, CDR1 is MNHEY, CDR2 SVGEGT. The CDR3 is made up of 21 amino acids. This CDR3 reads CASSYPRSKQQIESWDQPQHF. The DNA for the CDR3 is TGTGCCAGCAGTTACCCTCGGTCCAAACAGCAAATCGAGAGTTGGGATCAGCCCCAGCATTTT.

This clonotype was recorded a few times. This chain links TRBV5-5 with TRBJ2-2; D unclear. Germline values: CDR1 SGHKS, CDR2 YYEKEE (reference sequence). The germline V and J ends were trimmed by 1 base and 5 bases, with 6 bases remaining between them. The CDR3 totals 13 residues. In DNA, the CDR3 is TGTGCCAGCAGCTTGACATCAACCGGGGAGCTGTTTTTT. It translates to CASSLTSTGELFF.

V usage is TRBV11-3 and J usage is TRBJ2-7, with D perhaps matching TRBD1 (5 bases). The germline V gene has CDR1 SGHNT and CDR2 YENEEA. Trimming removed 5 bases at V and 5 bases at J, with 13 bases between. The CDR3 consists of 13 residues. CDR3 in amino acids: CASSQMEGDEQYF. CDR3 in DNA: TGTGCCAGCAGCCAGATGGAAGGGGACGAGCAGTACTTC.

This rearrangement joins TRBV5-1 to TRBJ2-5; TRBD2 is a possible D gene (6 bases). Germline loops: CDR1 SGHRS, CDR2 YFSETQ. Trimming pared 2 bases from V and 1 base from J, leaving 12 bases between. CDR3 length equals 15 residues. DNA of the CDR3: TGCGCCAGCAGCTTTTATTCGACTAGCCAAGAGACCCAGTACTTC. Translated, it gives CASSFYSTSQETQYF. Full variable domain (rest looked up from reference TRBV5-1 and TRBJ2-5): KAGVTQTPRYLIKTRGQQVTLSCSPISGHRSVSWYQQTPGQGLQFLFEYFSETQRNKGNFPGRFSGRQFSNSRSEMNVSTLELGDSALYLCASSFYSTSQETQYFGPGTRLLVL.

This clonotype was recorded a few times. CDR3 amino acids: CASSFPHTDTQYF. CDR3 nucleotides: TGTGCCAGCAGTTTTCCCCACACAGATACGCAGTATTTT. The chain joins TRBV28 to TRBJ2-3; D is unclear. Germline CDR1 MDHEN, CDR2 SYDVKM. Trimming left V 3 bases short and J 2 bases short, with 6 bases between. The CDR3 length is 13 residues.

This clonotype has just a few counts. This chain connects TRBV12-3 or TRBV12-4 to TRBJ2-6; no reliable D call. The CDR3 has 15 residues. With 6 bases removed from V and 1 base from J, the gap between germline ends came to 10 bases. Here the CDR3 DNA reads TGTGCCAGCAGCTGGGCTTCATCTGGGGCCAACGTCCTGACTTTC. This sequence encodes CASSWASSGANVLTF.

The gene calls are TRBV12-3 or TRBV12-4 and TRBJ2-2; tentative D call: TRBD1 (6 bases). There are 16 residues in the CDR3. Trimming left V 2 bases short and J 3 bases short, with 13 bases between. Here the CDR3 reads CASSLTLTGDTGELFF. CDR3 nucleotide sequence: TGTGCCAGCAGTTTAACCCTGACAGGTGACACCGGGGAGCTGTTTTTT.